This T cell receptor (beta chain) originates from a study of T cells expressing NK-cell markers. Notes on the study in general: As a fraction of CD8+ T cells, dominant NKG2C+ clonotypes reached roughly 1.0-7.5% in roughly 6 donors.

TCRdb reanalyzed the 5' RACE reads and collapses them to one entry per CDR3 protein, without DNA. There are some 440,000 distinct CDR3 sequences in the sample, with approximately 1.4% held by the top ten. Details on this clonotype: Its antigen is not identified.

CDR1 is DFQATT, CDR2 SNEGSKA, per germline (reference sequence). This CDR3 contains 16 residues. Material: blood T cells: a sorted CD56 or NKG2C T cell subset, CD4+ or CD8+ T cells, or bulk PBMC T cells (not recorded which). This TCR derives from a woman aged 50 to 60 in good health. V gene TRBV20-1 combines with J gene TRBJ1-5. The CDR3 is CSARDARGLRDQPQHF.